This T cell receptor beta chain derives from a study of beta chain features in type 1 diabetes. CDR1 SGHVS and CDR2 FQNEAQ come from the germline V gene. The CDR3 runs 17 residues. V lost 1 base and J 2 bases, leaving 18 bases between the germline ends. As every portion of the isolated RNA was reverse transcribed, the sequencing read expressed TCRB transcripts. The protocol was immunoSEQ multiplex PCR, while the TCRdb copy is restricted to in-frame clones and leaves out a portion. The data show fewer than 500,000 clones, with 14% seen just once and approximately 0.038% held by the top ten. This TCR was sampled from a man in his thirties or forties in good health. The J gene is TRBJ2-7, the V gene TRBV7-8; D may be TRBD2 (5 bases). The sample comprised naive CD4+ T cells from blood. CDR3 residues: CASSLELGHHGAYEQYF. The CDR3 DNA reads TGTGCCAGCAGCTTAGAGCTAGGGCACCACGGGGCCTACGAGCAGTACTTC. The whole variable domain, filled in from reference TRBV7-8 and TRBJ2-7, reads GAGVSQSPRYKVAKRGQDVALRCDPISGHVSLFWYQQALGQGPEFLTYFQNEAQLDKSGLPSDRFFAERPEGSVSTLKIQRTQQEDSAVYLCASSLELGHHGAYEQYFGPGTRLTVT.